This T cell receptor beta chain comes out of a study of T cell changes during pregnancy in multiple sclerosis. Profiling relied on immunoSEQ multiplex PCR, and the TCRdb table lists in-frame clones only, not all of them. Here the sample spans over 25,000 clones, 90% being singletons. Germline V gene sequence: CDR1 ENHRY, CDR2 SYGVKD. The CDR3 has 14 residues. Unmatched junction bases numbered 6, after V lost 7 bases and J lost 2 bases. The sequence came from a female donor in good health, enrolled as a control in a pregnancy study. The J gene is TRBJ2-3, the V gene TRBV10-3; 7 bases are a match to TRBD1. The sequenced sample was CD4+ T cells from peripheral blood mononuclear cells, obtained in the second trimester of pregnancy. CDR3 nucleotides: TGTGCCATCAACGGGGACAGTTCCACAGATACGCAGTATTTT. This gives the protein CAINGDSSTDTQYF.